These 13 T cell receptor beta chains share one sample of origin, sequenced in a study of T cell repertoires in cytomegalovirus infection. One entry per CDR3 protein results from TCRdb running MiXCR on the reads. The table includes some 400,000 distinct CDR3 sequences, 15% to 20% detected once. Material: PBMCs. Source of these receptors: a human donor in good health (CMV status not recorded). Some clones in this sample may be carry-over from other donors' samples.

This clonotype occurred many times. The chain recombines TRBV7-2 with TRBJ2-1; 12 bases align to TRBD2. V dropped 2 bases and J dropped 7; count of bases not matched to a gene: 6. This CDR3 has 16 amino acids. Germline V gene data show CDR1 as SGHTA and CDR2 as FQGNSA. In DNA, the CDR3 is TGTGCCAGCAGCTTACCACTAGCGGGAGGCCTAAATGAGCAGTTCTTC. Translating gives CASSLPLAGGLNEQFF.

CDR3 in DNA: TGTGCCAGCAGTTACTCGGCTAGCGGGAGGCTGTACACCGGGGAGCTGTTTTTT. It codes for CASSYSASGRLYTGELFF. The J gene is TRBJ2-2, the V gene TRBV6-6; 11 nucleotides agree with TRBD2. Germline CDR1 MNHNY, CDR2 SVGAGI (reference sequence). V lost 0 bases to trimming and J lost 3 bases; unmatched junction nucleotides: 6. This CDR3 region has 18 residues.

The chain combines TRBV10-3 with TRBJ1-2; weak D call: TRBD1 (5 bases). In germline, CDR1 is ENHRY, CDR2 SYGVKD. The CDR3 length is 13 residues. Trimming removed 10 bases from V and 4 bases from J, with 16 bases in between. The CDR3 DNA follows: TGTGCCACGACGGAGGGGACTAGCTATGGCTACACCTTC. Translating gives CATTEGTSYGYTF.

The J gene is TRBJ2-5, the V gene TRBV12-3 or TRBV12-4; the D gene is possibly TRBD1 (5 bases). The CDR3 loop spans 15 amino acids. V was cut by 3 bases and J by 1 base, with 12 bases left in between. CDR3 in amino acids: CASSLRLQGQETQYF. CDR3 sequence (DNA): TGTGCCAGCAGTTTGCGGCTTCAGGGCCAAGAGACCCAGTACTTC.

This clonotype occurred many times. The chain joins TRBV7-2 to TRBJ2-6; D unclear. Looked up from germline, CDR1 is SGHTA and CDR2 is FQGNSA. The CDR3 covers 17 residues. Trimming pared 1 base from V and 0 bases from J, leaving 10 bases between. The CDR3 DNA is TGTGCCAGCAGCTTAGTCGGAACAATCTCTGGGGCCAACGTCCTGACTTTC. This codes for CASSLVGTISGANVLTF.

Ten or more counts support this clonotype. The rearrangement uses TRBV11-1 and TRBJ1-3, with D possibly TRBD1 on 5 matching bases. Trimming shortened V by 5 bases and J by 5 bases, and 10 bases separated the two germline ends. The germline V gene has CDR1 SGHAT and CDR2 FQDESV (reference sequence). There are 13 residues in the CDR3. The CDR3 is CASSGATRNTIYF. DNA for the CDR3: TGTGCCAGCAGCGGGGCGACAAGAAACACCATATATTTT.

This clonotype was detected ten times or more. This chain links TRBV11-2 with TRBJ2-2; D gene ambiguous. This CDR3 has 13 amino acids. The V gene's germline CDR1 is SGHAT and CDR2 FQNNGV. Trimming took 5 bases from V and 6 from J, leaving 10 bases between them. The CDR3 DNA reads TGTGCCAGCAGCCATTTTGCCTCCGGGGAGCTGTTTTTT. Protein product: CASSHFASGELFF.

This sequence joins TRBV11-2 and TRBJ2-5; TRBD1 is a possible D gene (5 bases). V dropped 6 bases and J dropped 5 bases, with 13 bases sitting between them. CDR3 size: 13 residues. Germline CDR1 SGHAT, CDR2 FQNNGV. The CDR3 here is CASRSQGWETQYF. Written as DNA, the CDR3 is TGTGCCAGCAGAAGCCAGGGCTGGGAGACCCAGTACTTC.

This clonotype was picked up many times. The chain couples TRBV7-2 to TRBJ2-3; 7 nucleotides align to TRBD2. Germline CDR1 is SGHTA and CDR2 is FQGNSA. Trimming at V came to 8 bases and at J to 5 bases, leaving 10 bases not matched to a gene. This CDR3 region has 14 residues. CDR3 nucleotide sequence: TGTGCCAGCTCCGGGGGGAGGGTTGTAGATACGCAGTATTTT. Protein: CASSGGRVVDTQYF.

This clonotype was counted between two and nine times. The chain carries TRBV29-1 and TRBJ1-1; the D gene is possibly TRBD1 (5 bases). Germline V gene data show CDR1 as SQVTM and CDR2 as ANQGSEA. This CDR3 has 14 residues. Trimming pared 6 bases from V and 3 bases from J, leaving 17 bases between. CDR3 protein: CSVLLSAGYTEAFF. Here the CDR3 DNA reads TGCAGCGTCCTTTTGTCGGCAGGGTACACTGAAGCTTTCTTT.

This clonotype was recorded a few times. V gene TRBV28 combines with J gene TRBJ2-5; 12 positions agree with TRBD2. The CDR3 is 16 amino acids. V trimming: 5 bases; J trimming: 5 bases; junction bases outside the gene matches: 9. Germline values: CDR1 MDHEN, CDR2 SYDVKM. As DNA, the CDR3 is TGTGCCAGCAGTCCCTTACTAGCGGGGGGCGGGGAGACCCAGTACTTC. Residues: CASSPLLAGGGETQYF. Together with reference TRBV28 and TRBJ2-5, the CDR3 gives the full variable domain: DVKVTQSSRYLVKRTGEKVFLECVQDMDHENMFWYRQDPGLGLRLIYFSYDVKMKEKGDIPEGYSVSREKKERFSLILESASTNQTSMYLCASSPLLAGGGETQYFGPGTRLLVL.

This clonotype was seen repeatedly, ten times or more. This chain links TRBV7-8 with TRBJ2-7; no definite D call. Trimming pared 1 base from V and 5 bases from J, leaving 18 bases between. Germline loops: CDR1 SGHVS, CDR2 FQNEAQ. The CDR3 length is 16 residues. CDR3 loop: CASSLVAPPPVDEQYF. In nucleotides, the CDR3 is TGTGCCAGCAGCTTAGTCGCGCCTCCCCCGGTGGACGAGCAGTACTTC.

The CDR3 loop reads CSARDQANEQFF. CDR3 DNA sequence: TGCAGCGCCCGGGACCAAGCGAATGAGCAGTTCTTC. The rearrangement links TRBV29-1 to TRBJ2-1; D may correspond to TRBD1 or TRBD2 (5 bases each). V was clipped by 7 bases and J by 7 bases, with 14 bases between them. This CDR3 contains 12 residues. The germline V gene has CDR1 SQVTM and CDR2 ANQGSEA.